Below are 10 T cell receptor beta chains sequenced from a single sample in a study of T cell responses to AZD1222 COVID-19 vaccine. Sequencing used immunoSEQ multiplex PCR; TCRdb keeps in-frame clones, though not all of them. The repertoire holds tens of thousands of clones, with around 90% as singletons. The material sequenced was peripheral blood, taken 28 days after the second AZD1222 dose. The receptors derive from an adult who received the AZD1222 COVID-19 vaccine.

This clone was seen a handful of times. The DNA of the CDR3 is TGTGCCAGCAGTTTCTACATTAGGGAGCGACATAATTCACCCCTCCACTTT. It specifies CASSFYIRERHNSPLHF. The V call is TRBV28, the J call TRBJ1-6; D gene uncertain. Trimming shortened V by 3 bases and J by 5 bases, and 17 bases separated the two germline ends. The CDR3 extends over 17 amino acids. The germline V gene has CDR1 MDHEN and CDR2 SYDVKM. The full variable domain, rest sourced from reference TRBV28 and TRBJ1-6, is DVKVTQSSRYLVKRTGEKVFLECVQDMDHENMFWYRQDPGLGLRLIYFSYDVKMKEKGDIPEGYSVSREKKERFSLILESASTNQTSMYLCASSFYIRERHNSPLHFGNGTRLTVT.

This clone occurred once. The rearrangement links TRBV3-1 (or the pseudogene TRBV3-2) to TRBJ1-2; D uncertain. The CDR3 length is 13 residues. V lost 2 bases, J lost 9 bases, and 13 bases lay in between. Germline V gives CDR1 LGHDT, CDR2 YNNKEL (reference sequence). The CDR3 spells CASSQRLALSYTF. The CDR3, as DNA: TGTGCCAGCAGCCAACGGTTGGCGCTAAGCTACACCTTC.

This clone was detected once. The V and J genes are TRBV28 and TRBJ2-2; 7 bases are a match to TRBD2. The CDR3 is 16 residues long. Germline-derived CDR1 and CDR2 are MDHEN and SYDVKM. The V and J ends lost 3 bases and 2 bases, in that order; junction bases with no gene match: 6. This chain's CDR3 is CASSFAGDLNTGELFF. In DNA form, the CDR3 reads TGTGCCAGCAGTTTCGCGGGAGACCTTAACACCGGGGAGCTGTTTTTT. The full variable domain, its missing parts supplied by reference TRBV28 and TRBJ2-2, is DVKVTQSSRYLVKRTGEKVFLECVQDMDHENMFWYRQDPGLGLRLIYFSYDVKMKEKGDIPEGYSVSREKKERFSLILESASTNQTSMYLCASSFAGDLNTGELFFGEGSRLTVL.

This clone was counted only a few times. Distinct nucleotide sequences in the sample also encode this CDR3. V is TRBV5-6 and J is TRBJ2-1; D gene uncertain. The CDR3 loop spans 14 amino acids. Trimming took off 4 bases at V and 0 bases at J, with 8 bases between the two ends. Per germline, CDR1 SGHDT and CDR2 YYEEEE. Written as DNA, the CDR3 is TGTGCCAGCAGCCAGATTATCTCCTACAATGAGCAGTTCTTC. This codes for CASSQIISYNEQFF. The full variable domain, with the rest looked up from reference TRBV5-6 and TRBJ2-1, is DAGVTQSPTHLIKTRGQQVTLRCSPKSGHDTVSWYQQALGQGPQFIFQYYEEEERQRGNFPDRFSGHQFPNYSSELNVNALLLGDSALYLCASSQIISYNEQFFGPGTRLTVL.

This chain uses TRBV3-1 (or the pseudogene TRBV3-2) with TRBJ2-2; TRBD2 is a possible D gene (5 bases). The V and J ends lost 0 bases and 4 bases respectively, with 21 bases between them. Germline V lookup: CDR1 LGHDT, CDR2 YNNKEL (reference sequence). This CDR3 has 19 amino acids. CDR3 DNA sequence: TGTGCCAGCAGCCAAGATAGTGTCGGGGATTCGGCTTTCACCGGGGAGCTGTTTTTT. This encodes CASSQDSVGDSAFTGELFF.

The chain has TRBV5-1 and TRBJ2-2; 7 bases align to TRBD1. The CDR3 is made up of 17 amino acids. The J segment lost 3 bases and the V segment lost 2 bases, leaving 10 bases of the junction unmatched. In germline, CDR1 is SGHRS, CDR2 YFSETQ. Here the CDR3 DNA reads TGCGCCAGCAGCTTAAGGCAACAGGGGTCCGACACCGGGGAGCTGTTTTTT. It translates to CASSLRQQGSDTGELFF.

This chain links TRBV28 with TRBJ2-7, with 9 bases that match TRBD1. The CDR3 consists of 13 residues. J gave up 5 bases and V 8 bases, and 7 bases lay outside the gene matches. The germline V gene encodes CDR1 MDHEN and CDR2 SYDVKM. CDR3 nucleotide sequence: TGTGCCAGCGGGACAGGGTTACCCCACGAGCAGTACTTC. This encodes CASGTGLPHEQYF.

V is TRBV19 and J is TRBJ1-5; 7 positions match TRBD1. The V segment lost 7 bases and the J segment 4 bases; nucleotides outside the gene matches: 4. The germline V gene encodes CDR1 LNHDA and CDR2 SQIVND (reference sequence). This CDR3 is built from 13 residues. The CDR3 sequence: CASTATGNQPQHF. In DNA, the CDR3 is TGTGCCAGTACCGCGACAGGGAATCAGCCCCAGCATTTT.

The rearrangement uses TRBV12-5 and TRBJ2-3; D is perhaps TRBD2 (6 bases). Germline-derived CDR1 and CDR2 are LGHNT and FRNRAP. The CDR3 spans 16 residues. Trimming cost V 0 bases and J 8 bases, with 18 bases left between them. CDR3 nucleotide sequence: TGTGCTAGTGGTTTGGTGGCGGGAACGGCCGCGGCTACGCAGTATTTT. Its protein product is CASGLVAGTAAATQYF. Full variable domain (outside the CDR3, taken from reference TRBV12-5 and TRBJ2-3): DARVTQTPRHKVTEMGQEVTMRCQPILGHNTVFWYRQTMMQGLELLAYFRNRAPLDDSGMPKDRFSAEMPDATLATLKIQPSEPRDSAVYFCASGLVAGTAAATQYFGPGTRLTVL.

This clone was recorded only once. The chain uses TRBV5-6 and TRBJ2-7, with D perhaps matching TRBD2 (6 bases). V shed 0 bases and J shed 3 bases, with 19 bases lying between them. The CDR3 length is 17 residues. CDR1 is SGHDT, CDR2 YYEEEE, per germline. CDR3 protein: CASSLDWRGLPYYEQYF. Written as DNA, the CDR3 is TGTGCCAGCAGCTTGGATTGGCGGGGACTCCCATACTACGAGCAGTACTTC.